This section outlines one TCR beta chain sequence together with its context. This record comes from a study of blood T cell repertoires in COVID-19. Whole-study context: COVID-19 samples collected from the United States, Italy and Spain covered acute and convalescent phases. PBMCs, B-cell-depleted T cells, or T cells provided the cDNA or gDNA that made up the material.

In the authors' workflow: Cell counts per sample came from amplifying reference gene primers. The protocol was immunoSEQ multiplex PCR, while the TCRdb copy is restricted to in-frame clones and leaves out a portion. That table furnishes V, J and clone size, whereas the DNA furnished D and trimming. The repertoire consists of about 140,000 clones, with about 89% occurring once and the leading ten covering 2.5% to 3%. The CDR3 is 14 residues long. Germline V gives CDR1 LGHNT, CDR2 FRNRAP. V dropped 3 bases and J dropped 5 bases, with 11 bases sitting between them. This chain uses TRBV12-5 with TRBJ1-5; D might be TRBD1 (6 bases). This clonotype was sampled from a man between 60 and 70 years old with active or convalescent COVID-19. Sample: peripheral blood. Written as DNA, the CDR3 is TGTGCTAGTGGTTTCCACAGGGACCATCAGCCCCAGCATTTT. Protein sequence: CASGFHRDHQPQHF.